Presented here are 32 T cell receptor beta chains from one specimen sequenced in a study of T cell changes during pregnancy in multiple sclerosis. Clones were read by immunoSEQ multiplex PCR, and TCRdb kept only the in-frame ones, dropping some. The sample has more than 100,000 clones, roughly nine tenths seen once. The source material was peripheral blood, sampled after pregnancy. These receptors all come from a female donor with multiple sclerosis, enrolled in a pregnancy study.

The J gene is TRBJ2-7, the V gene TRBV6-1; D gene unclear. CDR3 size: 11 residues. Between the trimmed V and J ends, which lost 3 bases and 3 bases, there was a span of 3 bases. The V gene's germline CDR1 is MNHNS and CDR2 SASEGT. CDR3 in amino acids: CASSDLYEQYF. Written as DNA, the CDR3 is TGTGCCAGCAGTGACCTCTACGAGCAGTACTTC.

The V gene is TRBV5-4, the J gene TRBJ2-7, with 14 positions matching TRBD2. Germline V lookup: CDR1 SGHNT, CDR2 YYREEE (reference sequence). With 5 bases clipped from V and 7 bases from J, the junction kept 8 bases outside the gene matches. The CDR3 covers 15 residues. CDR3 bases: TGTGCCAGCAGACCCGGACTAGCGGGAGGAGAAGAGCAGTACTTC. This gives the protein CASRPGLAGGEEQYF.

V and J are TRBV2 and TRBJ2-5; 7 bases agree with TRBD1. CDR1 is SNHLY and CDR2 is FYNNEI in the germline V gene. CDR3 length equals 11 residues. With V trimmed by 1 base and J by 11 bases, 1 base remained unmatched. The CDR3 DNA reads TGTGCCAGCAGTGAAGGACAGGGACAGTACTTC. Encoded protein: CASSEGQGQYF.

The J gene is TRBJ2-3, the V gene TRBV10-3; weak D call: TRBD2 (5 bases). The V end lost 3 bases, the J end lost 4 bases, and 17 bases lay between the germline ends. Per the germline V gene, CDR1 is ENHRY and CDR2 is SYGVKD. This CDR3 has 16 residues. This chain's CDR3 is CAISDGNFAGADTQYF. The CDR3 region has the DNA TGTGCCATCAGTGATGGCAACTTCGCGGGTGCAGATACGCAGTATTTT.

This chain joins TRBV16 and TRBJ1-2, with 7 bases that match TRBD1. Trimming cost V 4 bases and J 8 bases; bases outside gene matches: 4. The CDR3 runs to 12 residues. Germline V gene data show CDR1 as KGHSY and CDR2 as FQNENV. The CDR3 sequence: CASSLQGIGYTF. Here the CDR3 DNA reads TGTGCCAGCAGCCTACAGGGGATCGGCTACACCTTC. The entire variable domain, with the rest obtained from reference TRBV16 and TRBJ1-2, is as follows: GEEVAQTPKHLVRGEGQKAKLYCAPIKGHSYVFWYQQVLKNEFKFLISFQNENVFDETGMPKERFSAKCLPNSPCSLEIQATKLEDSAVYFCASSLQGIGYTFGSGTRLTVV.

This clone was counted only a few times. The chain uses TRBV4-3 and TRBJ2-3; maybe TRBD2 (5 bases). CDR3 length: 13 amino acids. The V end was cut by 2 bases, the J end by 4 bases, with 7 bases between. CDR1 is LGHNA, CDR2 YSLEER, per germline. CDR3 sequence: CASSQTGADTQYF. In DNA form, the CDR3 reads TGCGCCAGCAGCCAAACCGGGGCAGATACGCAGTATTTT.

The chain joins TRBV6-4 to TRBJ1-2, with 7 bases identical to TRBD1. The CDR3 covers 15 residues. The germline gives CDR1 MRHNA, CDR2 SNTAGT. V lost 0 bases and J lost 8; bases outside the gene matches: 9. The CDR3 DNA sequence: TGTGCCAGCAGTGACTCGGGGGAGAGGGGGCGAGGCTACACCTTC. This sequence encodes CASSDSGERGRGYTF.

This clone occurred once. The CDR3 coding sequence is TGCGCCAGCAGCTTGTTCCGGACAGACCAAGAGACCCAGTACTTC. Translation gives CASSLFRTDQETQYF. The chain employs TRBV5-1 and TRBJ2-5, with a tentative D call TRBD1 (6 bases). The V and J ends lost 1 base and 0 bases respectively, with 10 bases between them. This CDR3 contains 15 residues. CDR1 and CDR2 (germline): SGHRS, YFSETQ.

DNA of the CDR3: TGTGCCAGTAGTATGGATGGGACAGAGATTTACGAGCAGTACTTC. It codes for CASSMDGTEIYEQYF. This chain uses TRBV19 with TRBJ2-7, with 7 bases aligning to TRBD1. There are 15 residues in the CDR3. The ends lost 3 bases at V and 4 bases at J; junction bases unmatched: 9. CDR1 is LNHDA and CDR2 is SQIVND in the germline V gene (reference sequence).

V and J are TRBV7-2 and TRBJ2-5; 11 bases are a match to TRBD1. The germline gives CDR1 SGHTA, CDR2 FQGNSA. CDR3 size: 16 residues. V was clipped by 0 bases and J by 2 bases; unmatched bases: 2. The CDR3 here is CASSLAGQGVQETQYF. As DNA, the CDR3 is TGTGCCAGCAGCTTAGCGGGACAGGGGGTTCAAGAGACCCAGTACTTC. Supplemented by reference TRBV7-2 and TRBJ2-5, the full variable domain reads GAGVSQSPSNKVTEKGKDVELRCDPISGHTALYWYRQSLGQGLEFLIYFQGNSAPDKSGLPSDRFSAERTGGSVSTLTIQRTQQEDSAVYLCASSLAGQGVQETQYFGPGTRLLVL.

This clone was detected only once. The gene calls are TRBV2 and TRBJ2-1; D remains ambiguous. V lost 5 bases, J lost 7 bases, and 15 bases lay in between. CDR3 length: 14 amino acids. Germline V gene lookup returns CDR1 SNHLY and CDR2 FYNNEI. CDR3 sequence (DNA): TGTGCCAGCAGTCGGGTCCACCCCCAAAATGAGCAGTTCTTC. This gives the protein CASSRVHPQNEQFF. The whole variable domain, remainder taken from reference TRBV2 and TRBJ2-1, is EPEVTQTPSHQVTQMGQEVILRCVPISNHLYFYWYRQILGQKVEFLVSFYNNEISEKSEIFDDQFSVERPDGSNFTLKIRSTKLEDSAMYFCASSRVHPQNEQFFGPGTRLTVL.

This clone was seen more than once but under ten times. The genes are TRBV28 and TRBJ2-1; D may be TRBD1 (5 bases). Germline lookup yields CDR1 MDHEN and CDR2 SYDVKM. This CDR3 region has 14 residues. The V and J ends lost 5 bases and 1 base respectively, with 9 bases between them. DNA for the CDR3: TGTGCCAGCAGTATGGGGCTATCCTACAATGAGCAGTTCTTC. Translating it yields CASSMGLSYNEQFF.

The V call is TRBV5-5, the J call TRBJ2-1, with 10 bases fitting TRBD1. V trimming: 3 bases; J trimming: 4 bases; junction bases outside the gene matches: 1. CDR3 length: 14 amino acids. Germline assignment: CDR1 SGHKS and CDR2 YYEKEE (reference sequence). CDR3 residues: CASSWGQGYNEQFF. CDR3 nucleotide sequence: TGTGCCAGCAGCTGGGGACAGGGGTACAATGAGCAGTTCTTC.

The V call is TRBV4-2, the J call TRBJ2-3; D unresolved. CDR3 length equals 16 residues. V was pared by 0 bases and J by 1 base, with 11 bases between. The germline CDR1 and CDR2 sequences are LGHNA and YNFKEQ. The CDR3 spells CASSQEAPPRTDTQYF. As DNA, the CDR3 is TGTGCCAGCAGCCAAGAGGCTCCCCCTCGCACAGATACGCAGTATTTT.

The chain uses TRBV30 and TRBJ2-3; 8 nucleotides align to TRBD2. V was pared by 3 bases and J by 0 bases, with 11 bases of the junction left unmatched. Germline V lookup: CDR1 GTSNPN, CDR2 SVGIG (reference sequence). The CDR3 extends over 17 amino acids. CDR3 in amino acids: CAWRPPRLAGSTDTQYF. In nucleotides, the CDR3 is TGTGCCTGGAGGCCCCCCCGGCTAGCGGGTAGCACAGATACGCAGTATTTT.

The gene calls are TRBV7-9 and TRBJ1-1; 8 bases match TRBD1. After removal of 5 bases from V and 6 bases from J, the junction contained 8 bases not matched to a gene. The length of the CDR3 is 14 residues. Per the germline V gene, CDR1 is SEHNR and CDR2 is FQNEAQ (reference sequence). CDR3 loop: CASSPTPQGAEAFF. The CDR3 region has the DNA TGTGCCAGCAGCCCAACCCCACAGGGGGCTGAAGCTTTCTTT.

The chain recombines TRBV9 with TRBJ1-1; 9 nucleotides align to TRBD1. This CDR3 region has 15 residues. CDR1 is SGDLS, CDR2 YYNGEE, per germline. V lost 4 bases and J lost 0; bases outside the gene matches: 4. The CDR3 DNA reads TGTGCCAGCAGCTCGACAGGGGGTATGAACACTGAAGCTTTCTTT. It is translated as CASSSTGGMNTEAFF.

The chain carries TRBV5-1 and TRBJ2-7; the match to TRBD1 covers 7 bases. CDR3 length: 15 amino acids. Germline lookup yields CDR1 SGHRS and CDR2 YFSETQ. The J segment lost 3 bases and the V segment lost 2 bases, leaving 8 bases of the junction unmatched. As DNA, the CDR3 is TGCGCCAGCAGCTTCTTAACAGGGGTTCACTACGAGCAGTACTTC. This encodes CASSFLTGVHYEQYF.

The chain links TRBV2 to TRBJ1-2; TRBD1 matches at 8 bases. Germline trimming cut 7 bases from V and 6 bases from J; bases unmatched to any gene: 4. Germline lookup yields CDR1 SNHLY and CDR2 FYNNEI. The CDR3 is made up of 12 amino acids. Written as DNA, the CDR3 is TGTGCCAGCAATTCAGGGGGCCATGGCTACACCTTC. This encodes CASNSGGHGYTF. Together with reference TRBV2 and TRBJ1-2, the CDR3 gives the full variable domain: EPEVTQTPSHQVTQMGQEVILRCVPISNHLYFYWYRQILGQKVEFLVSFYNNEISEKSEIFDDQFSVERPDGSNFTLKIRSTKLEDSAMYFCASNSGGHGYTFGSGTRLTVV.

The chain combines TRBV7-3 with TRBJ2-1; TRBD1 aligns across 8 bases. V lost 5 bases, J lost 7 bases, and 7 bases stayed unmatched. CDR3 length: 14 amino acids. From germline, CDR1 is SGHTA and CDR2 FQGTGA. CDR3 in DNA: TGTGCCAGCAGCGGCGGACAGGGCGGGAATGAGCAGTTCTTC. Its translation is CASSGGQGGNEQFF.

The gene calls are TRBV7-3 and TRBJ2-1; 7 bases are shared with TRBD2. The CDR3 has 12 amino acids. The V and J ends lost 5 bases and 8 bases, in that order; junction bases with no gene match: 3. The V gene's germline CDR1 is SGHTA and CDR2 FQGTGA. CDR3 amino acids: CASSRGDDEQFF. In DNA, the CDR3 is TGTGCCAGCAGCCGGGGGGACGATGAGCAGTTCTTC.

The V and J genes are TRBV9 and TRBJ1-3; no reliable D call. The CDR3 has 14 residues. Germline CDR1 reads SGDLS; CDR2 reads YYNGEE. V was pared by 2 bases and J by 0 bases, with 6 bases between. CDR3 nucleotide sequence: TGTGCCAGCAGCGTCGGGGTCTCTGGAAACACCATATATTTT. Amino acids: CASSVGVSGNTIYF.

J is TRBJ2-1 and V is TRBV9, with 7 bases identical to TRBD2. CDR3 size: 12 residues. In germline, CDR1 is SGDLS, CDR2 YYNGEE. Trimming at V came to 4 bases and at J to 8 bases, leaving 3 bases not matched to a gene. The CDR3 sequence is CASSSGGDEQFF. The CDR3 DNA reads TGTGCCAGCAGCTCGGGGGGAGATGAGCAGTTCTTC.

The J gene is TRBJ2-5, the V gene TRBV7-8, with D maybe TRBD1 (7 bases). The CDR3 is made up of 16 amino acids. V gave up 3 bases and J gave up 5 bases, with 19 bases separating them. Germline V CDR1 and CDR2: SGHVS, FQNEAQ. The chain's CDR3 is CASSLGRGRLGETQYF. CDR3 bases: TGTGCCAGCAGCTTGGGCAGGGGGAGGCTCGGGGAGACCCAGTACTTC.

This clone has just one count. This chain uses TRBV6-5 with TRBJ2-7, with 9 bases fitting TRBD2. From germline, CDR1 is MNHEY and CDR2 SVGAGI. CDR3 length equals 16 residues. With V trimmed by 4 bases and J by 2 bases, 9 bases remained unmatched. The CDR3 spells CASSSPSGKFPYEQYF. Written as DNA, the CDR3 is TGTGCCAGCAGTTCCCCTAGCGGGAAATTCCCCTACGAGCAGTACTTC.

The rearrangement links TRBV11-2 to TRBJ1-2, with a weak D call TRBD1 (5 bases). This CDR3 comprises 12 residues. With 8 bases removed from V and 3 bases from J, the gap between germline ends came to 10 bases. Germline CDR1 is SGHAT and CDR2 is FQNNGV. In nucleotides, the CDR3 is TGTGCCAGCTCCTCGGGGGACTATGGCTACACCTTC. Its translation is CASSSGDYGYTF.

The CDR3 sequence is CAWIGTGGNTIYF. CDR3 nucleotide sequence: TGTGCCTGGATCGGGACAGGTGGAAACACCATATATTTT. This chain links TRBV30 with TRBJ1-3, with TRBD1 matching 8 bases. This CDR3 has 13 residues. After removal of 4 bases from V and 3 bases from J, the junction contained 2 bases not matched to a gene. In germline, CDR1 is GTSNPN, CDR2 SVGIG (reference sequence).

The chain is built from TRBV15 and TRBJ2-1, with D unclear. The CDR3 runs 13 residues. V was shortened by 0 bases and J by 6 bases, with 6 bases between the two germline ends. The germline CDR1 and CDR2 sequences are LNHNV and YYDKDF (reference sequence). The CDR3 is CATSRDRVNEQFF. The CDR3 DNA is TGTGCCACCAGCAGAGATCGGGTCAATGAGCAGTTCTTC. Full variable domain (remainder filled in from reference TRBV15 and TRBJ2-1): DAMVIQNPRYQVTQFGKPVTLSCSQTLNHNVMYWYQQKSSQAPKLLFHYYDKDFNNEADTPDNFQSRRPNTSFCFLDIRSPGLGDTAMYLCATSRDRVNEQFFGPGTRLTVL.

This sequence joins TRBV7-2 and TRBJ2-7; 8 positions match TRBD1. The CDR3 runs to 14 residues. V lost 4 bases to trimming and J lost 2 bases; unmatched junction nucleotides: 4. Germline lookup yields CDR1 SGHTA and CDR2 FQGNSA. For the CDR3, the DNA is TGTGCCAGCAGCTCCGGACAGGGTGCCTACGAGCAGTACTTC. Translating it yields CASSSGQGAYEQYF.

At least ten counts were recorded for this clone. V usage is TRBV7-3 and J usage is TRBJ1-1; D unclear. The CDR3 runs 16 residues. Trimming cost V 2 bases and J 2 bases, with 15 bases left between them. Germline CDR1 is SGHTA and CDR2 is FQGTGA. Here the CDR3 reads CASSLEGGTLNTEAFF. The CDR3, as DNA: TGTGCCAGCAGCTTAGAGGGCGGCACCCTCAACACTGAAGCTTTCTTT.

The chain combines TRBV7-2 with TRBJ1-4; D is possibly TRBD1 (6 bases). V lost 9 bases and J 5 bases, leaving 16 bases between the germline ends. Per the germline V gene, CDR1 is SGHTA and CDR2 is FQGNSA. The CDR3 is 14 amino acids. CDR3 loop: CASANRASNEKLFF. CDR3 nucleotides: TGTGCCAGTGCCAACAGGGCCTCAAATGAAAAACTGTTTTTT.

This sequence joins TRBV9 and TRBJ2-3, with D perhaps TRBD2 (5 bases). The CDR3 runs 11 residues. Per germline, CDR1 SGDLS and CDR2 YYNGEE. Trimming stripped 6 bases from V and 5 bases from J, with 7 bases between. CDR3 coding DNA: TGTGCCAGCACCGCGGGAGATACGCAGTATTTT. This codes for CASTAGDTQYF. Together with reference TRBV9 and TRBJ2-3, the CDR3 gives the full variable domain: DSGVTQTPKHLITATGQRVTLRCSPRSGDLSVYWYQQSLDQGLQFLIQYYNGEERAKGNILERFSAQQFPDLHSELNLSSLELGDSALYFCASTAGDTQYFGPGTRLTVL.